A single T cell receptor beta chain is shown here with its context. Its cognate antigen is unknown. Clones were sequenced by immunoSEQ multiplex PCR, and TCRdb holds only the in-frame ones, with some missing. Of approximately 66,000 clones listed, less than 80% were seen once; the top ten hold under 2.5%. This CDR3 spans 15 amino acids. Germline V lookup: CDR1 WSHSY, CDR2 SAAADI. Trimming cost V 7 bases and J 0 bases; bases outside gene matches: 6. Around day 10 of culture, CD4+ T cells were separated out. Participants received two doses of either the BNT162b2 or mRNA-1273 vaccine. The record originates from a study of vaccination effects on CD4 cells after COVID-19.

The chain carries TRBV10-2 and TRBJ1-1, with TRBD1 matching 9 bases. Source: CD4+ T cells from PBMCs cultured without peptide, taken after COVID-19 vaccination. This sequence originates from a human donor who received a COVID-19 vaccine. CDR3 sequence reads: CASTDRDRVNTEAFF. The CDR3 DNA follows: TGCGCCAGCACTGACCGGGACAGGGTGAACACTGAAGCTTTCTTT.